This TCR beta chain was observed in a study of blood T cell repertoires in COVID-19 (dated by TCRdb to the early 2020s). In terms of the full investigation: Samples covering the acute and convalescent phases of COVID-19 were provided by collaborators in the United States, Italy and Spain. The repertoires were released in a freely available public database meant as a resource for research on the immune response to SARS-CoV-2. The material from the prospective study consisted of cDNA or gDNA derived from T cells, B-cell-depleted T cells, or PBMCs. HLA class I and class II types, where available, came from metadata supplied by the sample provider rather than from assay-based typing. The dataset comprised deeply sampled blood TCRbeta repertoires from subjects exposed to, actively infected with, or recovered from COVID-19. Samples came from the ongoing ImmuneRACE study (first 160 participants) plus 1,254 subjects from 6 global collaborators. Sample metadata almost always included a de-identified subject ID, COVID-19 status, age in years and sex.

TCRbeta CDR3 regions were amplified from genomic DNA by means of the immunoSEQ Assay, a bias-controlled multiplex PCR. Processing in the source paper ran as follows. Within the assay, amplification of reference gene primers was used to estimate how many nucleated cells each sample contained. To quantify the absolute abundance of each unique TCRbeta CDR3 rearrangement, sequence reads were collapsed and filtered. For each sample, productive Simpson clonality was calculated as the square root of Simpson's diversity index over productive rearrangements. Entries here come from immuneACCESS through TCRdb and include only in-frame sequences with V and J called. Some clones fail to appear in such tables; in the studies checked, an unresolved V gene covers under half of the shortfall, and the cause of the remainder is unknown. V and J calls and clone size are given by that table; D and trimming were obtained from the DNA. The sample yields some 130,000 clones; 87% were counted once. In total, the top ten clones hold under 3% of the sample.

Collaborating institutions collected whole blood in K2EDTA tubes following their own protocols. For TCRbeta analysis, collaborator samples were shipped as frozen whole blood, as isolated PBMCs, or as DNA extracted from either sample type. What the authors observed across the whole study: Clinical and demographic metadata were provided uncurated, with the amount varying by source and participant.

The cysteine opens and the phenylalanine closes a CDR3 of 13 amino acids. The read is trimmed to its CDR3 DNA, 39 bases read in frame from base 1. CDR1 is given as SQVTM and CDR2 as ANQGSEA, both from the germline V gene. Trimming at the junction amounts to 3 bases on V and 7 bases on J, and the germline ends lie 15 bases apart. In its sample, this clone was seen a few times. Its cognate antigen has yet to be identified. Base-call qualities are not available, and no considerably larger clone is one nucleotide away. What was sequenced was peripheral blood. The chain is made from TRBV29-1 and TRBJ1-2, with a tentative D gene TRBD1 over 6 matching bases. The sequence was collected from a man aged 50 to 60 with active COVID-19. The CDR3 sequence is CSVDATGYFGYTF. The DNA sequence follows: TGCAGCGTTGACGCTACAGGGTACTTTGGCTACACCTTC.